The 8 T cell receptor beta chains listed next were all sequenced from one sample in a study of immune evolution from preneoplasia to lung adenocarcinoma. Repertoires were generated with immunoSEQ multiplex PCR, while TCRdb's copy carries only in-frame clones and drops some. The sample contains some 6,300 clones, about 81% of which appear only once. Sequencing was done on a sample of FFPE invasive lung adenocarcinoma tissue. These receptors all come from a person between 45 and 65 years old with lung adenocarcinoma.

About this clone itself: A read error is likely, as this CDR3 ends without the conserved phenylalanine or tryptophan. The limits of the CDR3 on the DNA are not certain, so only TCRdb's listed CDR3 is given. The chain combines TRBV2 with TRBJ1-2; the DNA was not compared with TRBD1, the D call given in the table. The CDR3 spans 12 residues, counting both ends. Germline V gene lookup returns CDR1 SNHLY and CDR2 FYNNEI. CDR3 in amino acids: CARALTGPAVDS.

This clone came up once. The V call is TRBV7-3, the J call TRBJ2-5; D may be TRBD2 (6 bases). Trimming removed 5 bases from V and 2 bases from J, with 9 bases in between. This CDR3 is built from 13 residues. From germline, CDR1 is SGHTA and CDR2 FQGTGA. In DNA, the CDR3 is TGTGCCAGCAGCGCCGGGACTCAAGAGACCCAGTACTTC. Residues: CASSAGTQETQYF.

The gene calls are TRBV5-1 and TRBJ2-3; TRBD2 matches 7 bases. CDR1 is SGHRS, CDR2 YFSETQ, per germline. With V trimmed by 0 bases and J by 6 bases, 7 bases remained unmatched. The CDR3 is 15 amino acids. CDR3 bases: TGCGCCAGCAGCTTGGAAGCGGGAAACGGGGATACGCAGTATTTT. This encodes CASSLEAGNGDTQYF. Based on the CDR3 plus reference TRBV5-1 and TRBJ2-3, the full variable domain is KAGVTQTPRYLIKTRGQQVTLSCSPISGHRSVSWYQQTPGQGLQFLFEYFSETQRNKGNFPGRFSGRQFSNSRSEMNVSTLELGDSALYLCASSLEAGNGDTQYFGPGTRLTVL.

This clone was found a few times. The V call is TRBV6-1, the J call TRBJ2-2; D may correspond to TRBD1 or TRBD2 (6 bases each). This CDR3 has 14 residues. Germline lookup yields CDR1 MNHNS and CDR2 SASEGT. With 2 bases removed from V and 6 bases from J, the gap between germline ends came to 10 bases. The CDR3, as DNA: TGTGCCAGCAGTGAACACAGGGAGGCCGGGGAGCTGTTTTTT. Amino acids: CASSEHREAGELFF.

The gene calls are TRBV6-4 and TRBJ2-1; TRBD1 matches at 7 bases. Germline CDR1 MRHNA, CDR2 SNTAGT. The V segment lost 2 bases and the J segment 0 bases; nucleotides outside the gene matches: 1. The CDR3 contains 15 residues. The CDR3 DNA reads TGTGCCAGCAGTGACCGGACAGGCTCCTACAATGAGCAGTTCTTC. It translates to CASSDRTGSYNEQFF.

This rearrangement joins TRBV7-9 to TRBJ1-1, with D unclear. V was clipped by 5 bases and J by 1 base, with 8 bases between them. Germline values: CDR1 SEHNR, CDR2 FQNEAQ (reference sequence). The CDR3 spans 13 residues. CDR3 loop: CASSPTRNTEAFF. DNA for the CDR3: TGTGCCAGCAGCCCCACAAGGAACACTGAAGCTTTCTTT.

The chain uses TRBV10-3 and TRBJ2-3, with 11 bases lining up with TRBD2. The germline V gene has CDR1 ENHRY and CDR2 SYGVKD. V shed 8 bases and J 2 bases; nucleotides not matched to a gene: 6. The CDR3 is 15 amino acids. The DNA for the CDR3 is TGTGCCATCGGGGGACTAGCGGACTCCACAGATACGCAGTATTTT. Translation gives CAIGGLADSTDTQYF.

This chain uses TRBV5-1 with TRBJ1-1; D is uncertain. V lost 6 bases, J lost 6 bases, and 12 bases lay in between. Germline CDR1 and CDR2: SGHRS and YFSETQ. This CDR3 region has 12 residues. CDR3 in amino acids: CASTTDGAEAFF. For the CDR3, the DNA is TGCGCCAGCACGACTGACGGCGCTGAAGCTTTCTTT.